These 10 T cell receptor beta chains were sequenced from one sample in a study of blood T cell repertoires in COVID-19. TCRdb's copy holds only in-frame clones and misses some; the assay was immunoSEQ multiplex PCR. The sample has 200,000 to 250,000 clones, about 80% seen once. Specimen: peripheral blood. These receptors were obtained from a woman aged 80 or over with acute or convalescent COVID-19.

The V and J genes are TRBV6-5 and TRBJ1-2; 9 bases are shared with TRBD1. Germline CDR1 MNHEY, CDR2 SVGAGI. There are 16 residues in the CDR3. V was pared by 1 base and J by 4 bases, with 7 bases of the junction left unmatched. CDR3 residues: CASSYFHRGQGYGYTF. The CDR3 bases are TGTGCCAGCAGTTACTTTCACAGGGGGCAGGGCTATGGCTACACCTTC.

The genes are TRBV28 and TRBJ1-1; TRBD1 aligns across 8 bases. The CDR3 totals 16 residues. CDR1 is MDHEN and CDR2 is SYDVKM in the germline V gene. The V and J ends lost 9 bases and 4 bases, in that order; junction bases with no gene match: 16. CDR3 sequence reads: CARPSHDRGGRTEAFF. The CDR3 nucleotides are TGTGCCAGACCCTCACACGACAGGGGTGGGCGCACTGAAGCTTTCTTT. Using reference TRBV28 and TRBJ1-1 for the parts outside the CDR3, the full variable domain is DVKVTQSSRYLVKRTGEKVFLECVQDMDHENMFWYRQDPGLGLRLIYFSYDVKMKEKGDIPEGYSVSREKKERFSLILESASTNQTSMYLCARPSHDRGGRTEAFFGQGTRLTVV.

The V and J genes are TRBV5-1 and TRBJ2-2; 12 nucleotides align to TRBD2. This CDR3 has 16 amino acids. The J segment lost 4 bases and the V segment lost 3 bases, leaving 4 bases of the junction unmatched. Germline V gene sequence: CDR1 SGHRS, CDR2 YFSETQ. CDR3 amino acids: CASSWKTSGGTGELFF. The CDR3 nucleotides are TGCGCCAGCAGCTGGAAGACTAGCGGGGGCACCGGGGAGCTGTTTTTT.

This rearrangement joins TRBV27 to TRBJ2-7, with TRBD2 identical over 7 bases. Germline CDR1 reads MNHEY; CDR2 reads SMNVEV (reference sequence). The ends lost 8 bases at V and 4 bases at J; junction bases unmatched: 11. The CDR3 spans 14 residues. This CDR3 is CASSRAGRLYEQYF. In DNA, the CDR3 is TGTGCCAGCTCCAGAGCGGGAAGACTTTACGAGCAGTACTTC.

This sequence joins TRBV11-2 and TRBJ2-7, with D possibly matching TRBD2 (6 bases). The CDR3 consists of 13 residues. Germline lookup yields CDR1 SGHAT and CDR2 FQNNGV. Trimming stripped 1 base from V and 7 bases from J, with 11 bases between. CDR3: CASSLGRGREQYF. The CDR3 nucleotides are TGTGCCAGCAGCTTAGGGCGGGGAAGAGAGCAGTACTTC.

CDR3 loop: CASSPGTGRNEQFF. In DNA, the CDR3 is TGTGCCAGCAGCCCCGGGACAGGCAGGAATGAGCAGTTCTTC. V gene TRBV7-9 combines with J gene TRBJ2-1; TRBD1 matches at 8 bases. CDR3 size: 14 residues. Trimming took 5 bases from V and 7 from J; bases not matched to a gene: 7. Germline V gene data show CDR1 as SEHNR and CDR2 as FQNEAQ (reference sequence).

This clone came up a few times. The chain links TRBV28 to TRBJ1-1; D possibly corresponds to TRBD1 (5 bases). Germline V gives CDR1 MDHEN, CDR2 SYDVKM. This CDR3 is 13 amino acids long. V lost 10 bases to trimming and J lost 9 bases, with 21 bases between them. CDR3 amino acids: CATLGGTGKKAFF. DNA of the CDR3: TGTGCCACCTTGGGGGGAACGGGCAAAAAAGCTTTCTTT.

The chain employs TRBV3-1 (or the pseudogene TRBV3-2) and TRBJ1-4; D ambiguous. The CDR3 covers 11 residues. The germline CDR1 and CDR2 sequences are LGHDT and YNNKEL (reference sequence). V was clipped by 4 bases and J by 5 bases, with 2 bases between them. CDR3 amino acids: CASSLNEKLFF. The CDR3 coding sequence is TGTGCCAGCAGCCTAAATGAAAAACTGTTTTTT.

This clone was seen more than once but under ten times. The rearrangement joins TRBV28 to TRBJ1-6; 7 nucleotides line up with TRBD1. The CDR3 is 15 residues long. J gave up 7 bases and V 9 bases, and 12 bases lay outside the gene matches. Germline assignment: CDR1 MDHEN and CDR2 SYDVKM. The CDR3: CASYLRDRKNSPLHF. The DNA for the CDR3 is TGTGCCAGTTACCTAAGGGACAGAAAAAATTCACCCCTCCACTTT.

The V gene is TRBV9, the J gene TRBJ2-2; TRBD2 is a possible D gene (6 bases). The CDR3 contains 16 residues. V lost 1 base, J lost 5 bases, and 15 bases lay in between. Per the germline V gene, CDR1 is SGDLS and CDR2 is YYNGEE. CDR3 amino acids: CASSVSSREMTGELFF. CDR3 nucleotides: TGTGCCAGCAGCGTATCCTCCCGGGAGATGACCGGGGAGCTGTTTTTT.